Listed below are T cell receptor beta chains from one sample, sequenced in a study of identifying expanded T cells in peripheral blood. Sequencing was performed with immunoSEQ multiplex PCR; in TCRdb, only in-frame clones are kept and a portion is missing. The sample lists around 100,000 clones, over 75% occurring once. What was sequenced was blood. The receptors shown here come from a person between 18 and 75 years old in good health. Both conserved end residues are part of each CDR3. Each record gives: J gene, D gene, V gene, clone size, CDR3 DNA, CDR3 protein. D genes are given only for firm matches. Expanded clones are given a class, and other clones once, few, many or no size at all.

TRBJ2-5 | TRBD2 | TRBV7-3 | - | TGTGCCAGCAGCTTTACTAGCGGCCCGCAAGAGACCCAGTACTTC | CASSFTSGPQETQYF
TRBJ2-5 | - | TRBV28 | once | TGTGCCAGTACGGCGGGAACGGAGACCCAGTACTTC | CASTAGTETQYF
TRBJ2-1 | - | TRBV6-4 | - | TGTGCCAGCAATTCTATTGAGCAGTTCTTC | CASNSIEQFF
TRBJ2-5 | - | TRBV13 | - | TGTGCCAGCACCTCCCGGGTCGAAGTAGAGACCCAGTACTTC | CASTSRVEVETQYF
TRBJ2-2 | TRBD2 | TRBV7-9 | - | TGTGCCAGCAGCTTAGAAGAACTAGCGGGAAACACCGGGGAGCTGTTTTTT | CASSLEELAGNTGELFF
TRBJ2-1 | - | TRBV23-1 | - | TGCGCCAGCAGTCTCGTCCCCTCCGGGCGCGTCTACAATGAGCAGTTCTTC | CASSLVPSGRVYNEQFF
TRBJ2-1 | - | TRBV10-3 | - | TGTGCCATCGCCCGCGGACACAGCTCCTACAATGAGCAGTTCTTC | CAIARGHSSYNEQFF
TRBJ2-5 | TRBD2 | TRBV7-9 | - | TGTGCCAGCAGCGCCACACTAGCGGGAGGGCCTCTGGAGACCCAGTACTTC | CASSATLAGGPLETQYF
TRBJ1-1 | - | TRBV5-1 | - | TGCGCCAGCAGCTTGTCTCCACAAACAGGGCGCACTGAAGCTTTCTTT | CASSLSPQTGRTEAFF
TRBJ1-3 | TRBD1 | TRBV6-4 | - | TGTGCCAGCAGTGACGAAGGGAACAGGGGGTCTGGAAACACCATATATTTT | CASSDEGNRGSGNTIYF